This passage covers 29 T cell receptor beta chains from one sample sequenced in a study of cytomegalovirus exposure and HLA in healthy donors. Researchers ran the PCR with 60 Vbeta and 13 Jbeta primers. Assay used: immunoSEQ multiplex PCR; TCRdb lists only in-frame clones, some missing. The sample data list around 130,000 clones. Source material: PBMCs. These receptors were taken from a woman aged 55-70 years in good health and CMV-seronegative.

The chain links TRBV4-1 to TRBJ2-5, with a possible D match to TRBD1 (5 bases). The CDR3 spans 15 residues. Between the trimmed V and J ends, which lost 2 bases and 4 bases, there was a span of 14 bases. Germline values: CDR1 MGHRA, CDR2 YSYEKL. The CDR3 DNA reads as TGCGCCAGCAGCCAACAGGGCCTTAGAGGAGAGACCCAGTACTTC. It translates to CASSQQGLRGETQYF.

This rearrangement joins TRBV11-2 to TRBJ2-7; D possibly corresponds to TRBD1 (6 bases). Germline loops: CDR1 SGHAT, CDR2 FQNNGV. V lost 4 bases and J 3 bases, leaving 7 bases between the germline ends. The CDR3 has 12 amino acids. For the CDR3, the DNA is TGTGCCAGCAGCTCGACAGGCTACGAGCAGTACTTC. Protein product: CASSSTGYEQYF.

The chain combines TRBV11-2 with TRBJ2-7, with D possibly TRBD1 on 7 matching bases. Trimming removed 3 bases from V and 5 bases from J, with 20 bases in between. Per germline, CDR1 SGHAT and CDR2 FQNNGV. This CDR3 has 16 residues. Here the CDR3 DNA reads TGTGCCAGCAGCTTCGTTACAGGGGAGGTCTGGAACGAGCAGTACTTC. Translating gives CASSFVTGEVWNEQYF.

The chain has TRBV10-3 and TRBJ2-7; no firm D call. V was trimmed by 3 bases and J by 4 bases, leaving 7 bases between them. This CDR3 region has 12 residues. Germline V gene data show CDR1 as ENHRY and CDR2 as SYGVKD. The CDR3 loop reads CAISERVYEQYF. DNA for the CDR3: TGTGCCATCAGTGAAAGAGTTTACGAGCAGTACTTC.

CDR3 in amino acids: CASSFRGTGDEQYF. The CDR3 DNA is TGTGCCAGCAGTTTCCGAGGGACAGGGGACGAGCAGTACTTC. V gene TRBV6-5 combines with J gene TRBJ2-7, with 10 bases matching TRBD1. Per germline, CDR1 MNHEY and CDR2 SVGAGI. The V segment lost 4 bases and the J segment 5 bases; nucleotides outside the gene matches: 5. This CDR3 region has 14 residues.

The gene calls are TRBV29-1 and TRBJ1-3, with TRBD1 matching 9 bases. From germline, CDR1 is SQVTM and CDR2 ANQGSEA. CDR3 length equals 14 residues. The V gene end was trimmed by 4 bases and the J gene end by 7 bases; junction bases not matched to a gene: 8. The CDR3 DNA follows: TGCAGCGTTGGGGGACAGGGTGCGGCGAACACCATATATTTT. The encoded protein is CSVGGQGAANTIYF.

This chain joins TRBV27 and TRBJ2-5; no clear D gene. Germline CDR1 is MNHEY and CDR2 is SMNVEV (reference sequence). CDR3 length equals 14 residues. Trimming shortened V by 5 bases and J by 2 bases, and 12 bases separated the two germline ends. In DNA form, the CDR3 reads TGTGCCAGCAGTCCCCAAGCCCGGCAAGAGACCCAGTACTTC. Translated, it gives CASSPQARQETQYF.

The rearrangement uses TRBV18 and TRBJ1-5, with TRBD1 matching 7 bases. V was clipped by 6 bases and J by 6 bases; unmatched bases: 11. The CDR3 length is 15 residues. The germline V gene has CDR1 KGHSH and CDR2 LQKENI. The CDR3 DNA is TGTGCCAGCTCGGCCTCACAGGGGCCTGGTCAGCCCCAGCATTTT. Residues: CASSASQGPGQPQHF.

About this clone: The conserved final phenylalanine or tryptophan is absent from the CDR3, which likely points to a read error. The rearrangement joins TRBV7-9 to TRBJ1-1; 9 nucleotides match TRBD1. Trimming took 2 bases from V and 5 from J; bases not matched to a gene: 6. The germline gives CDR1 SEHNR, CDR2 FQNEAQ (reference sequence). This CDR3 spans 15 amino acids. The CDR3 DNA is TGTGCCAGCAGCTTAACAGGACAGGGGTGGACTGAAGCTTTCCTT. Its translation: CASSLTGQGWTEAFL.

The V call is TRBV11-1, the J call TRBJ2-5; D unresolved. The DNA end favors TRBJ2-7, so the J call may be wrong. This CDR3 region has 15 residues. The germline gives CDR1 SGHAT, CDR2 FQDESV (reference sequence). CDR3 bases: TGTGCCAGCAGGATCCTTCCTCAAATAACCTACGAGCAGTACTTC. Residues: CASRILPQITYEQYF.

The CDR3 DNA sequence: TGTGCCAGCAGTTTCCGTGTTCTCAGACAGGGTGGTCAGCCCCAGCATTTT. As protein: CASSFRVLRQGGQPQHF. This rearrangement joins TRBV28 to TRBJ1-5; 7 bases map to TRBD1. The junction had 14 bases not matched to a gene; V was cut back by 3 bases and J by 6 bases. Germline lookup yields CDR1 MDHEN and CDR2 SYDVKM. This CDR3 region has 17 residues.

V gene TRBV28 combines with J gene TRBJ1-5, with 8 bases aligning to TRBD1. After removal of 10 bases from V and 7 bases from J, the junction contained 18 bases not matched to a gene. CDR3 length: 16 amino acids. Germline assignment: CDR1 MDHEN and CDR2 SYDVKM. The CDR3 spells CATRGQGNLPTQPQHF. The CDR3, as DNA: TGTGCCACCCGAGGACAGGGAAACCTCCCAACCCAGCCCCAGCATTTT.

In DNA, the CDR3 is TGTGCCAGTAGTATCCTGGGACTAGCGGGGAGCTCCTACAATGAGCAGTTCTTC. Protein product: CASSILGLAGSSYNEQFF. The chain carries TRBV19 and TRBJ2-1; 13 nucleotides line up with TRBD2. Germline lookup yields CDR1 LNHDA and CDR2 SQIVND (reference sequence). This CDR3 spans 18 amino acids. V lost 3 bases, J lost 0 bases, and 5 bases stayed unmatched.

This chain connects TRBV5-6 to TRBJ1-5; D perhaps matches TRBD1 (6 bases). This CDR3 is 16 amino acids long. Trimming cost V 2 bases and J 5 bases, with 17 bases left between them. The V gene's germline CDR1 is SGHDT and CDR2 YYEEEE. CDR3 nucleotide sequence: TGTGCCAGCAGCTTCCTAGGACAGACGGGCGATCAGCCCCAGCATTTT. It yields the protein CASSFLGQTGDQPQHF.

The V and J genes are TRBV27 and TRBJ1-5; D unclear. The CDR3 totals 13 residues. V gave up 3 bases and J gave up 4 bases, with 7 bases separating them. Germline V gives CDR1 MNHEY, CDR2 SMNVEV (reference sequence). CDR3 amino acids: CASSLTGNQPQHF. DNA of the CDR3: TGTGCCAGCAGTTTGACCGGGAATCAGCCCCAGCATTTT.

J is TRBJ2-4 and V is TRBV4-1; D remains ambiguous. Germline CDR1 and CDR2: MGHRA and YSYEKL. CDR3 length: 13 amino acids. V was shortened by 4 bases and J by 6 bases, with 10 bases between the two germline ends. In DNA form, the CDR3 reads TGCGCCAGCAGCCCCGAAACGGGAAACATTCAGTACTTC. Translated: CASSPETGNIQYF.

This chain uses TRBV28 with TRBJ1-5, with TRBD1 as a possible D gene (6 bases). CDR1 and CDR2 (germline): MDHEN, SYDVKM. Trimming left V 6 bases short and J 0 bases short, with 12 bases between. CDR3 length: 15 amino acids. The CDR3 nucleotides are TGTGCCAGCAGCTGGGACACAGATAGCAATCAGCCCCAGCATTTT. Translation gives CASSWDTDSNQPQHF.

V and J are TRBV11-2 and TRBJ1-4, with TRBD1 as a possible D gene (5 bases). V was clipped by 1 base and J by 8 bases, with 20 bases between them. The length of the CDR3 is 17 residues. CDR1 SGHAT and CDR2 FQNNGV come from the germline V gene. The CDR3 region is CASSLVAGLVLKEKLFF. The DNA of the CDR3 is TGTGCCAGCAGCTTAGTTGCAGGGTTAGTACTCAAAGAAAAACTGTTTTTT. Looking up the rest from reference TRBV11-2 and TRBJ1-4 gives the full variable domain: EAGVAQSPRYKIIEKRQSVAFWCNPISGHATLYWYQQILGQGPKLLIQFQNNGVVDDSQLPKDRFSAERLKGVDSTLKIQPAKLEDSAVYLCASSLVAGLVLKEKLFFGSGTQLSVL.

The rearrangement links TRBV29-1 to TRBJ1-1, with D possibly matching TRBD1 (5 bases). This CDR3 is built from 11 residues. V was shortened by 3 bases and J by 10 bases, with 12 bases between the two germline ends. CDR1 is SQVTM and CDR2 is ANQGSEA in the germline V gene. The CDR3 bases are TGCAGCGTTGACTTGTGGCAGGGAGCTTTCTTT. It codes for CSVDLWQGAFF.

This rearrangement joins TRBV5-1 to TRBJ2-5, with D unresolved. Per germline, CDR1 SGHRS and CDR2 YFSETQ. This CDR3 spans 15 amino acids. V lost 0 bases, J lost 1 base, and 10 bases lay in between. The CDR3 region is CASSLAGSAQETQYF. CDR3 DNA sequence: TGCGCCAGCAGCTTGGCCGGGTCGGCCCAAGAGACCCAGTACTTC.

This sequence joins TRBV19 and TRBJ1-1; maybe TRBD1 (6 bases). Trimming took off 6 bases at V and 8 bases at J, with 22 bases between the two ends. This CDR3 is built from 15 residues. Germline V lookup: CDR1 LNHDA, CDR2 SQIVND (reference sequence). CDR3 residues: CASRRREGQYKEAFF. The CDR3 nucleotides are TGTGCCAGTAGGAGAAGAGAAGGACAGTATAAGGAAGCTTTCTTT.

This chain uses TRBV2 with TRBJ2-5; 8 bases align to TRBD1. The V segment lost 6 bases and the J segment 1 base; nucleotides outside the gene matches: 4. Germline V gene sequence: CDR1 SNHLY, CDR2 FYNNEI. CDR3 length: 14 amino acids. CDR3 loop: CASRSTGGQETQYF. For the CDR3, the DNA is TGTGCCAGCAGGTCAACAGGGGGCCAAGAGACCCAGTACTTC.

J is TRBJ2-7 and V is TRBV5-4; 11 bases agree with TRBD1. The trim removed 2 bases at V and 7 bases at J, leaving 5 bases unmatched. This CDR3 region has 14 residues. The germline V gene has CDR1 SGHNT and CDR2 YYREEE (reference sequence). The CDR3 DNA sequence: TGTGCCAGCAGCTTCGGACAGGGGGCGAATGAGCAGTACTTC. This translates into CASSFGQGANEQYF. Using reference TRBV5-4 and TRBJ2-7 for the parts outside the CDR3, the full variable domain is ETGVTQSPTHLIKTRGQQVTLRCSSQSGHNTVSWYQQALGQGPQFIFQYYREEENGRGNFPPRFSGLQFPNYSSELNVNALELDDSALYLCASSFGQGANEQYFGPGTRLTVT.

The V gene is TRBV2, the J gene TRBJ2-7, with D perhaps TRBD2 (5 bases). Germline V lookup: CDR1 SNHLY, CDR2 FYNNEI. This CDR3 is 15 amino acids long. V lost 2 bases and J lost 4, with 15 bases in between. DNA for the CDR3: TGTGCCAGCAGTGAAATCGGGGAGAGGCGGTACGAGCAGTACTTC. It codes for CASSEIGERRYEQYF. The variable domain in full, completed from reference TRBV2 and TRBJ2-7, reads EPEVTQTPSHQVTQMGQEVILRCVPISNHLYFYWYRQILGQKVEFLVSFYNNEISEKSEIFDDQFSVERPDGSNFTLKIRSTKLEDSAMYFCASSEIGERRYEQYFGPGTRLTVT.

The chain links TRBV10-3 to TRBJ2-7; 9 nucleotides align to TRBD1. Germline V lookup: CDR1 ENHRY, CDR2 SYGVKD. The V segment lost 5 bases and the J segment 5 bases; nucleotides outside the gene matches: 4. The CDR3 covers 13 residues. CDR3 residues: CAISLDRGNEQYF. The DNA of the CDR3 is TGTGCCATCAGTCTGGACAGGGGTAACGAGCAGTACTTC.

The V and J genes are TRBV4-2 and TRBJ2-7, with D tentatively TRBD2 (6 bases). V lost 1 base, J lost 2 bases, and 12 bases lay in between. This CDR3 is 15 amino acids long. The V gene's germline CDR1 is LGHNA and CDR2 YNFKEQ. DNA for the CDR3: TGTGCCAGCAGCCAAGTTGATAGCGGAACCTACGAGCAGTACTTC. This encodes CASSQVDSGTYEQYF.

For the CDR3, the DNA is TGTGCCAGCAGCGTACTCTCGGGTAGCGGGAGACCGTCCAGCCTCAGCTCCTACGAGCAGTACTTC. Protein product: CASSVLSGSGRPSSLSSYEQYF. This rearrangement joins TRBV9 to TRBJ2-7; 9 bases match TRBD2. The CDR3 loop spans 22 amino acids. From germline, CDR1 is SGDLS and CDR2 YYNGEE. The J segment lost 0 bases and the V segment lost 1 base, leaving 23 bases of the junction unmatched.

V gene TRBV27 combines with J gene TRBJ2-5, with 16 bases fitting TRBD2. The CDR3 contains 18 residues. Per the germline V gene, CDR1 is MNHEY and CDR2 is SMNVEV (reference sequence). The V segment lost 5 bases and the J segment 5 bases; nucleotides outside the gene matches: 11. In DNA, the CDR3 is TGTGCCAGCAGTCCAAAAAACCCGGGACTAGCGGGAGGGGAGACCCAGTACTTC. Its protein product is CASSPKNPGLAGGETQYF.

On this clone: The missing conserved phenylalanine or tryptophan at the end of this CDR3 makes a read error likely. CDR3 DNA sequence: TGTGCCAGCAGTTCTGGTTCGACTAATGAAAAACTGTTTTGT. The encoded protein is CASSSGSTNEKLFC. The J gene is TRBJ1-4, the V gene TRBV28, with D unclear. From germline, CDR1 is MDHEN and CDR2 SYDVKM. Trimming stripped 4 bases from V and 2 bases from J, with 8 bases between. This CDR3 contains 14 residues.